The source of this T cell receptor beta chain is a study of shared clonotypes between healthy human individuals. This CDR3 region has 13 residues. An approximately 180 ng quantity of DNA, 32,000 or so T cell genomes, went into the sorted-subset replicate PCRs. Produced via immunoSEQ multiplex PCR; TCRdb's table is partial and in-frame only. The sample records some 1,600,000 clones, about 98% being singletons. Those who donated were healthy HIV-negative adults, with no recent acute infections or vaccinations reported. The chain couples TRBV21-1 to TRBJ2-7; TRBD1, the D gene given by the table, was not confirmed from the DNA. TRBV21-1 is described as a pseudogene. The sample was naive CD4+ T cells sorted from blood. Specified subset: CD45RA+ positively selected. This receptor was identified in a young man in good health. The CDR3 DNA reads as TGTGCCAGGGGTCCTCAGGGGGCCTACGAGCAGTACTTC. Protein: CARGPQGAYEQYF.